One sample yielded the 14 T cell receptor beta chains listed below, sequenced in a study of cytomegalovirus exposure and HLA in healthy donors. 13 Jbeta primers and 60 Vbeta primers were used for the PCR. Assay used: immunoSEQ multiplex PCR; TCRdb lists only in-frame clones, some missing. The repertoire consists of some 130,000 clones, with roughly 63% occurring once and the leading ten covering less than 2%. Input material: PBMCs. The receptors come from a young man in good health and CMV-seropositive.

As DNA, the CDR3 is TGTGCCAGCAGTTTATTGCTAGCGAGGTACGAGCAGTACTTC. The encoded protein is CASSLLLARYEQYF. The gene calls are TRBV28 and TRBJ2-7; weak D call: TRBD2 (6 bases). The CDR3 extends over 14 amino acids. V shed 1 base and J shed 4 bases, with 11 bases lying between them. CDR1 is MDHEN and CDR2 is SYDVKM in the germline V gene.

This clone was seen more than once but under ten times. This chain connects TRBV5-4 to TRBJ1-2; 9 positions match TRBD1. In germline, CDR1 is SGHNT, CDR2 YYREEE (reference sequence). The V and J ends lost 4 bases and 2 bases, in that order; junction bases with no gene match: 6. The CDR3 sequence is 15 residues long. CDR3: CASSTRDRENYGYTF. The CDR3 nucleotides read TGTGCCAGCAGCACCCGGGACAGGGAAAACTATGGCTACACCTTC. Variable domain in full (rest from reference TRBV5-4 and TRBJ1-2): ETGVTQSPTHLIKTRGQQVTLRCSSQSGHNTVSWYQQALGQGPQFIFQYYREEENGRGNFPPRFSGLQFPNYSSELNVNALELDDSALYLCASSTRDRENYGYTFGSGTRLTVV.

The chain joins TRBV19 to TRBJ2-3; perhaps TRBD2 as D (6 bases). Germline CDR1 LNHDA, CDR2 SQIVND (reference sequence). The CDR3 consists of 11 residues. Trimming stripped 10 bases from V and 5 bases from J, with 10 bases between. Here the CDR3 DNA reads TGTGCCACCGCAGCGGGAGATACGCAGTATTTT. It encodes CATAAGDTQYF. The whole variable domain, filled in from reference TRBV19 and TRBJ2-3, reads DGGITQSPKYLFRKEGQNVTLSCEQNLNHDAMYWYRQDPGQGLRLIYYSQIVNDFQKGDIAEGYSVSREKKESFPLTVTSAQKNPTAFYLCATAAGDTQYFGPGTRLTVL.

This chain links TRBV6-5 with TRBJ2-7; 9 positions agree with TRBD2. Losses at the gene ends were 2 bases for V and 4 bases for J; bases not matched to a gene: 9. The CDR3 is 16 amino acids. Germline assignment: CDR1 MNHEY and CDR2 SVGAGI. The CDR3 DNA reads TGTGCCAGCAGTTACCCCCGGTCAGCGGGAGGATACGAGCAGTACTTC. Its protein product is CASSYPRSAGGYEQYF.

Written as DNA, the CDR3 is TGTGCCAGCAGTTTAGCTGCGGGAGGAGGGTTGACAGATACGCAGTATTTT. It codes for CASSLAAGGGLTDTQYF. This chain connects TRBV28 to TRBJ2-3, with 8 nucleotides matching TRBD2. CDR1 and CDR2 (germline): MDHEN, SYDVKM. This CDR3 comprises 17 residues. The V segment lost 2 bases and the J segment 3 bases; nucleotides outside the gene matches: 10. Full variable domain (remainder filled in from reference TRBV28 and TRBJ2-3): DVKVTQSSRYLVKRTGEKVFLECVQDMDHENMFWYRQDPGLGLRLIYFSYDVKMKEKGDIPEGYSVSREKKERFSLILESASTNQTSMYLCASSLAAGGGLTDTQYFGPGTRLTVL.

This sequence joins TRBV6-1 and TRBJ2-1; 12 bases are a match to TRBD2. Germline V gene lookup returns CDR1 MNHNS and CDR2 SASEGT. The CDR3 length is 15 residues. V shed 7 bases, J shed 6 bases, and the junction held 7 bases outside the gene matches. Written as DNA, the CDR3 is TGTGCCAGCATCCGGCTAGCGGGGGGGCTCAATGAGCAGTTCTTC. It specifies CASIRLAGGLNEQFF.

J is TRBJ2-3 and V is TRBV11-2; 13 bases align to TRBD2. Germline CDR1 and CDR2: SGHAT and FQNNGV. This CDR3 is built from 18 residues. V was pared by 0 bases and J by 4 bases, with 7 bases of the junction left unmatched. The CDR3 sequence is CASSLDFWTSGSPDTQYF. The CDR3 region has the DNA TGTGCCAGCAGCTTAGATTTTTGGACTAGCGGGAGCCCAGATACGCAGTATTTT.

This CDR3 is CASSATGGAGTPYF. The CDR3 DNA is TGTGCCAGCAGTGCCACAGGGGGCGCGGGTACCCCTTACTTC. The V call is TRBV6-5, the J call TRBJ2-5, with 9 bases identical to TRBD1. The CDR3 length is 14 residues. Germline V gene lookup returns CDR1 MNHEY and CDR2 SVGAGI. Germline trimming cut 5 bases from V and 14 bases from J; bases unmatched to any gene: 15.

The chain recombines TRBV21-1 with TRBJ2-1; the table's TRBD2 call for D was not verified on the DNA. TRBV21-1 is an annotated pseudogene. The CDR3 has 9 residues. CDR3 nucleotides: TGTGCTGGGGGGGATGAGCAGTTCTTC. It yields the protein CAGGDEQFF.

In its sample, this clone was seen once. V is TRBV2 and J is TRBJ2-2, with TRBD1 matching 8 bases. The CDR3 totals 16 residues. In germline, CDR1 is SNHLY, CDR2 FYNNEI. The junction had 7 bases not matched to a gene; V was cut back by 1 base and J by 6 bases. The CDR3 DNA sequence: TGTGCCAGCAGTGAAGTGACAGGGGTAGTGTCCGGGGAGCTGTTTTTT. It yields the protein CASSEVTGVVSGELFF.

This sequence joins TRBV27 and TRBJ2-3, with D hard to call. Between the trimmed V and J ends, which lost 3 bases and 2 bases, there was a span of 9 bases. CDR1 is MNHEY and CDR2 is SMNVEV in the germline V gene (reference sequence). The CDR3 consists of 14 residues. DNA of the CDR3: TGTGCCAGCAGTTTCGGTTTTTTCACAGATACGCAGTATTTT. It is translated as CASSFGFFTDTQYF.

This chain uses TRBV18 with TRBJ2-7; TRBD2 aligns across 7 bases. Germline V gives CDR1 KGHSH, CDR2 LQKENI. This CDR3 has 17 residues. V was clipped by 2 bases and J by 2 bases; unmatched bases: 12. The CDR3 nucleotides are TGTGCCAGCTCACCATATTTTAGCGGGTCCGGGGCCTACGAGCAGTACTTC. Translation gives CASSPYFSGSGAYEQYF.

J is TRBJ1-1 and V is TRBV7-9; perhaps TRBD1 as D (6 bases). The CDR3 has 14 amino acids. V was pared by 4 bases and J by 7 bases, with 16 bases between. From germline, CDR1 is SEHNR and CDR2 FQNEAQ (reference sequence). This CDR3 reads CASSYREGGSEAFF. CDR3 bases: TGTGCCAGCAGCTACCGGGAGGGGGGGAGTGAAGCTTTCTTT.

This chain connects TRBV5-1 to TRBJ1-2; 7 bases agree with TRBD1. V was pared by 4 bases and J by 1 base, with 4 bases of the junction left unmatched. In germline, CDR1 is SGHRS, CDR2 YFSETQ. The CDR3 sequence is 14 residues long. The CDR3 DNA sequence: TGCGCCAGCAGCACCGGGGACAGTAACTATGGCTACACCTTC. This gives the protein CASSTGDSNYGYTF.